The 26 T cell receptor beta chains below come from one sample, sequenced in a study of T cells in Graves' hyperthyroidism and ophthalmopathy. The source material, RNA transcripts, was used to amplify TCR beta CDR3 regions. HTBI primers were the set used in a first-round RT-PCR of the TCR CDR3. TCRdb used MiXCR to reprocess the multiplex PCR reads, holding one entry per CDR3 protein. The sample yields fewer than 500,000 distinct CDR3 sequences, roughly 15% seen once. The source material was blood. These receptors originate from a woman in her twenties or thirties with Graves' ophthalmopathy.

This clonotype was seen at least ten times. This sequence joins TRBV20-1 and TRBJ2-1; 11 nucleotides line up with TRBD2. This CDR3 comprises 15 residues. Germline assignment: CDR1 DFQATT and CDR2 SNEGSKA (reference sequence). Trimming removed 5 bases from V and 7 bases from J; junction bases left unmatched: 10. CDR3 amino acids: CSALLAGAGGNEQFF. DNA of the CDR3: TGCAGTGCTTTACTAGCGGGGGCCGGGGGGAATGAGCAGTTCTTC.

The table lists this clonotype with a few counts. V and J are TRBV19 and TRBJ2-2; TRBD2 aligns across 8 bases. The CDR3 spans 18 residues. V dropped 1 base and J dropped 3; count of bases not matched to a gene: 10. Germline values: CDR1 LNHDA, CDR2 SQIVND (reference sequence). This CDR3 reads CASSIGPLSGGYTGELFF. The DNA for the CDR3 is TGTGCCAGTAGTATAGGTCCTTTAAGCGGGGGTTACACCGGGGAGCTGTTTTTT.

This clonotype has more than one count but fewer than ten. The chain has TRBV4-1 and TRBJ2-5, with 12 bases identical to TRBD2. J lost 0 bases, V lost 3 bases, and 5 bases had no gene match. This CDR3 comprises 17 residues. Germline V gene sequence: CDR1 MGHRA, CDR2 YSYEKL. The CDR3 DNA reads as TGCGCCAGCAGCCACCGACTAGCGGGGGCCCACCAAGAGACCCAGTACTTC. Amino acid sequence: CASSHRLAGAHQETQYF.

Only a few counts were recorded for this clonotype. The chain has TRBV29-1 and TRBJ1-2, with D uncertain. The CDR3 is made up of 13 amino acids. CDR1 and CDR2 from the germline V gene are SQVTM and ANQGSEA. Trimming took off 4 bases at V and 1 base at J, with 10 bases between the two ends. The CDR3 coding sequence is TGCAGCGTTGCCCCACGGCTTAACTATGGCTACACCTTC. It yields the protein CSVAPRLNYGYTF.

There are a few counts of this clonotype. The rearrangement links TRBV19 to TRBJ1-1, with 9 bases fitting TRBD1. V shed 5 bases and J 4 bases; nucleotides not matched to a gene: 5. The CDR3 runs to 14 residues. Germline assignment: CDR1 LNHDA and CDR2 SQIVND (reference sequence). The CDR3 DNA follows: TGTGCCAGTAGTGCGACAGGGGGGTTCACTGAAGCTTTCTTT. It specifies CASSATGGFTEAFF. The full variable domain, completed using reference TRBV19 and TRBJ1-1, is DGGITQSPKYLFRKEGQNVTLSCEQNLNHDAMYWYRQDPGQGLRLIYYSQIVNDFQKGDIAEGYSVSREKKESFPLTVTSAQKNPTAFYLCASSATGGFTEAFFGQGTRLTVV.

This clonotype was seen many times. This rearrangement joins TRBV18 to TRBJ1-1, with D perhaps matching TRBD1 (5 bases). Trimming shortened V by 8 bases and J by 7 bases, and 29 bases separated the two germline ends. Germline V gives CDR1 KGHSH, CDR2 LQKENI. The CDR3 totals 17 residues. CDR3 nucleotides: TGTGCCAGCAGACCGGTTCCAGTCAGGGAGGGGTTAGGTGAAGCTTTCTTT. It codes for CASRPVPVREGLGEAFF. The full variable domain, in which reference TRBV18 and TRBJ1-1 provide the parts outside the CDR3, is NAGVMQNPRHLVRRRGQEARLRCSPMKGHSHVYWYRQLPEEGLKFMVYLQKENIIDESGMPKERFSAEFPKEGPSILRIQQVVRGDSAAYFCASRPVPVREGLGEAFFGQGTRLTVV.

This clonotype has a single count. V is TRBV28 and J is TRBJ2-7; TRBD2 aligns across 10 bases. CDR1 MDHEN and CDR2 SYDVKM come from the germline V gene. The CDR3 is 14 residues long. The trim removed 4 bases at V and 3 bases at J, leaving 3 bases unmatched. The CDR3 nucleotides read TGTGCCAGCAGTTCCCCTAGCGGGGGCTACGAGCAGTACTTC. Its translation: CASSSPSGGYEQYF.

This clonotype was seen at least ten times. This sequence joins TRBV7-2 and TRBJ1-2; maybe TRBD1 (5 bases). The CDR3 is 13 residues long. The V and J ends lost 5 bases and 8 bases respectively, with 15 bases between them. Germline values: CDR1 SGHTA, CDR2 FQGNSA. Here the CDR3 DNA reads TGTGCCAGCAGCCCGAGACGGGAGGGGGGCTACACCTTC. This codes for CASSPRREGGYTF.

This clonotype was observed many times. The rearrangement joins TRBV28 to TRBJ1-2; 7 nucleotides match TRBD1. Germline CDR1 reads MDHEN; CDR2 reads SYDVKM. The CDR3 covers 17 residues. Unmatched junction bases numbered 17, after V lost 10 bases and J lost 0 bases. CDR3 loop: CAITPGQRLPANYGYTF. CDR3 nucleotides: TGTGCCATCACTCCGGGACAGCGCCTACCCGCTAACTATGGCTACACCTTC.

Many counts were recorded for this clonotype. The genes are TRBV2 and TRBJ1-5; D call uncertain. V was cut by 4 bases and J by 5 bases, with 15 bases left in between. The germline V gene has CDR1 SNHLY and CDR2 FYNNEI. This CDR3 is built from 15 residues. CDR3 bases: TGTGCCAGCAGTGCCTCCCAGTGGCTAGATCAGCCCCAGCATTTT. This gives the protein CASSASQWLDQPQHF.

The chain recombines TRBV29-1 with TRBJ2-1; 11 nucleotides match TRBD1. Trimming removed 3 bases from V and 7 bases from J; junction bases left unmatched: 5. Germline lookup yields CDR1 SQVTM and CDR2 ANQGSEA. This CDR3 has 14 amino acids. The CDR3 loop reads CSVEWDRGGNEQFF. Here the CDR3 DNA reads TGCAGCGTTGAGTGGGACAGGGGGGGGAATGAGCAGTTCTTC.

This clonotype was counted many times. The V gene is TRBV20-1, the J gene TRBJ2-2, with D possibly being TRBD2 (5 bases). Germline V gene data show CDR1 as DFQATT and CDR2 as SNEGSKA (reference sequence). V lost 3 bases, J lost 2 bases, and 10 bases lay in between. This CDR3 has 14 residues. In DNA form, the CDR3 reads TGCAGTGCTAGTGAGGGCCCCAACACCGGGGAGCTGTTTTTT. It encodes CSASEGPNTGELFF.

V and J are TRBV7-9 and TRBJ1-3; perhaps TRBD1 as D (6 bases). Germline values: CDR1 SEHNR, CDR2 FQNEAQ (reference sequence). The CDR3 consists of 16 residues. V gave up 3 bases and J gave up 0 bases, with 12 bases separating them. The CDR3 region has the DNA TGTGCCAGCAGCTTCACGGGACAATTCTCTGGAAACACCATATATTTT. This gives the protein CASSFTGQFSGNTIYF.

This clonotype appeared many times. The chain uses TRBV7-2 and TRBJ1-5, with TRBD1 as a possible D gene (5 bases). The CDR3 has 13 amino acids. Between the trimmed V and J ends, which lost 5 bases and 5 bases, there was a span of 10 bases. Germline V lookup: CDR1 SGHTA, CDR2 FQGNSA. The CDR3 here is CASSPGRDQPQHF. The CDR3 nucleotides are TGTGCCAGCAGCCCAGGGAGGGATCAGCCCCAGCATTTT.

This clonotype was picked up a small number of times. The conserved phenylalanine or tryptophan is not found at the CDR3 terminus, so this likely reflects a read error. The chain uses TRBV3-1 and TRBJ2-5, with 8 bases matching TRBD2. The CDR3 spans 17 residues. V dropped 1 base and J dropped 2; count of bases not matched to a gene: 9. The germline V gene has CDR1 LGHDT and CDR2 YNNKEL (reference sequence). CDR3 coding DNA: TGTGCCAGCAGCCAAGTCGGGACTAGTAGAGGGCAAGAGACCCAGTACCTC. As protein: CASSQVGTSRGQETQYL.

Many counts were recorded for this clonotype. J is TRBJ2-1 and V is TRBV28, with 7 bases that match TRBD2. The J segment lost 3 bases and the V segment lost 5 bases, leaving 7 bases of the junction unmatched. This CDR3 is built from 15 residues. Germline V gives CDR1 MDHEN, CDR2 SYDVKM. CDR3 region: CASSPAGVNYNEQFF. CDR3 bases: TGTGCCAGCAGTCCTGCGGGGGTCAACTACAATGAGCAGTTCTTC.

This clonotype was seen repeatedly, ten times or more. This chain links TRBV5-1 with TRBJ1-2; possibly TRBD1 for D (6 bases). Germline V gene lookup returns CDR1 SGHRS and CDR2 YFSETQ. The CDR3 extends over 15 amino acids. Trimming took off 4 bases at V and 0 bases at J, with 13 bases between the two ends. The CDR3 loop is CASSLETGSNYGYTF. For the CDR3, the DNA is TGCGCCAGCAGCCTAGAGACAGGTTCTAACTATGGCTACACCTTC.

This clonotype was counted at least ten times. This chain connects TRBV6-1 to TRBJ2-7; D is unresolved. The V gene lost 4 bases and the J gene lost 5 bases, with 15 bases spanning the gap. Looked up from germline, CDR1 is MNHNS and CDR2 is SASEGT. The CDR3 length is 14 residues. CDR3 coding DNA: TGTGCCAGCAGTGTTGAGGCCTCCTTCCACGAGCAGTACTTC. Residues: CASSVEASFHEQYF.

This clonotype was counted many times. This chain links TRBV6-1 with TRBJ1-5, with 7 bases that match TRBD1. The CDR3 covers 17 residues. Germline values: CDR1 MNHNS, CDR2 SASEGT. Trimming removed 0 bases from V and 0 bases from J; junction bases left unmatched: 5. CDR3 DNA sequence: TGTGCCAGCAGTGAAGCCAGGGACAGCTATAGCAATCAGCCCCAGCATTTT. Amino acids: CASSEARDSYSNQPQHF.

This clonotype was picked up many times. The rearrangement links TRBV27 to TRBJ1-1; no clear D. Germline V gives CDR1 MNHEY, CDR2 SMNVEV (reference sequence). This CDR3 is built from 15 residues. Deletions cut 0 bases from V and 0 bases from J, with 8 bases between. CDR3: CASSLSQTLNTEAFF. The CDR3 DNA is TGTGCCAGCAGTTTATCCCAGACTTTGAACACTGAAGCTTTCTTT.

V gene TRBV19 combines with J gene TRBJ1-4; D is undetermined. The V and J ends lost 6 bases and 7 bases respectively, with 18 bases between them. From germline, CDR1 is LNHDA and CDR2 SQIVND (reference sequence). The CDR3 has 15 residues. The CDR3 loop reads CASSEMDGAGEKLFF. The CDR3, as DNA: TGTGCCAGTAGCGAAATGGACGGAGCTGGTGAAAAACTGTTTTTT.

This clonotype was observed at least ten times. The chain combines TRBV2 with TRBJ1-1; tentative D call: TRBD1 (5 bases). The germline CDR1 and CDR2 sequences are SNHLY and FYNNEI. V was pared by 8 bases and J by 4 bases, with 14 bases between. The CDR3 length is 13 residues. CDR3 sequence: CASRRWGSTEAFF. CDR3 DNA sequence: TGTGCCAGCCGAAGGTGGGGCAGCACTGAAGCTTTCTTT.

This clonotype was observed many times. The chain uses TRBV28 and TRBJ2-7; no clear D. Trimming removed 8 bases at V and 2 bases at J, with 16 bases between. The length of the CDR3 is 14 residues. Germline assignment: CDR1 MDHEN and CDR2 SYDVKM. The CDR3 reads CASSDEPLAYEQYF. CDR3 sequence (DNA): TGTGCCAGCTCAGATGAGCCATTGGCCTACGAGCAGTACTTC.

This clonotype was counted many times. V is TRBV28 and J is TRBJ1-4, with TRBD1 as a possible D gene (5 bases). CDR3 length equals 15 residues. Germline-derived CDR1 and CDR2 are MDHEN and SYDVKM. V lost 5 bases to trimming and J lost 7 bases, with 17 bases between them. CDR3 sequence: CASSPLRGPSEKLFF. The CDR3 region has the DNA TGTGCCAGCAGTCCACTCCGGGGACCAAGTGAAAAACTGTTTTTT.

This clonotype was counted many times. The rearrangement uses TRBV18 and TRBJ1-5; unclear D gene. Germline V gene lookup returns CDR1 KGHSH and CDR2 LQKENI. Between the trimmed V and J ends, which lost 3 bases and 9 bases, there was a span of 15 bases. The CDR3 covers 14 residues. CDR3 coding DNA: TGTGCCAGCTCACCTCGACAAGTTTTATCGCCCCAGCATTTT. Protein sequence: CASSPRQVLSPQHF.

This clonotype showed up many times. V usage is TRBV7-9 and J usage is TRBJ2-3, with a possible D match to TRBD2 (6 bases). V was trimmed by 1 base and J by 9 bases, leaving 8 bases between them. Germline V gene data show CDR1 as SEHNR and CDR2 as FQNEAQ (reference sequence). This CDR3 region has 12 residues. The CDR3, as DNA: TGTGCCAGCAGCTTAGATCGGGGGACGCAGTATTTT. Translating it yields CASSLDRGTQYF.